The T cell receptor beta chain under discussion was sequenced for a study of T-cell memory formation after mild COVID-19. Per the germline V gene, CDR1 is DFQATT and CDR2 is SNEGSKA (reference sequence). V trimming: 5 bases; J trimming: 5 bases; junction bases outside the gene matches: 5. The CDR3 loop spans 15 amino acids. MiXCR, run by TCRdb on the 5' RACE reads, gives a single entry per CDR3 protein. The repertoire holds around 300,000 distinct CDR3 sequences, with 13% as singletons. The source of this sequence is a man aged 18 to 35 who had mild COVID-19 (a few samples of this study predate the infection). Cell type and time point are not known. The sequenced material came from PBMCs or a T cell subset sorted from them (not recorded which). The chain recombines TRBV20-1 with TRBJ2-3, with 15 bases lining up with TRBD2. The CDR3 DNA is TGCAGTGCTCCAGGACTAGCGGGGGGGAAAGATACGCAGTATTTT. This codes for CSAPGLAGGKDTQYF.